A single sample gave rise to the 29 T cell receptor beta chains below, sequenced in a study of cytomegalovirus exposure and HLA in healthy donors. The PCR contained 60 Vbeta and 13 Jbeta primers. Assay: immunoSEQ multiplex PCR; the TCRdb copy retains only in-frame clones and omits some. The repertoire has some 140,000 clones, about 85% of them found once; the top ten carry approximately 3%. Sequencing was carried out using PBMCs. Receptors originate from a female donor in good health and CMV-seronegative.

This rearrangement joins TRBV27 to TRBJ1-1; tentatively, D is TRBD1 (6 bases). Germline V gene lookup returns CDR1 MNHEY and CDR2 SMNVEV (reference sequence). The CDR3 spans 15 residues. V was shortened by 0 bases and J by 3 bases, with 11 bases between the two germline ends. The CDR3 loop is CASSLSPGADTEAFF. CDR3 sequence (DNA): TGTGCCAGCAGTTTATCTCCAGGGGCCGACACTGAAGCTTTCTTT.

The V gene is TRBV7-9, the J gene TRBJ2-1, with 7 bases matching TRBD2. The junction had 7 bases not matched to a gene; V was cut back by 2 bases and J by 6 bases. This CDR3 has 15 residues. Germline V gene lookup returns CDR1 SEHNR and CDR2 FQNEAQ (reference sequence). The CDR3 loop is CASSLRRETTNEQFF. The CDR3, as DNA: TGTGCCAGCAGCTTACGGCGGGAGACTACCAATGAGCAGTTCTTC.

The chain recombines TRBV19 with TRBJ1-4; D possibly corresponds to TRBD1 (6 bases). Germline V gene sequence: CDR1 LNHDA, CDR2 SQIVND (reference sequence). This CDR3 spans 15 amino acids. Trimming left V 5 bases short and J 2 bases short, with 12 bases between. This CDR3 is CASSRQAITNEKLFF. CDR3 bases: TGTGCCAGTAGTCGACAGGCTATCACTAATGAAAAACTGTTTTTT.

A single count supports this clone. The chain links TRBV28 to TRBJ2-7, with D possibly TRBD2 on 6 matching bases. Germline CDR1 reads MDHEN; CDR2 reads SYDVKM. This CDR3 has 16 amino acids. The V gene lost 2 bases and the J gene lost 2 bases, with 16 bases spanning the gap. CDR3: CASSLTGTAVAYEQYF. CDR3 nucleotide sequence: TGTGCCAGCAGTTTAACCGGGACTGCTGTTGCCTACGAGCAGTACTTC.

The gene calls are TRBV28 and TRBJ2-7; tentatively, D is TRBD2 (6 bases). The CDR3 length is 14 residues. V lost 3 bases and J lost 0, with 9 bases in between. Germline CDR1 MDHEN, CDR2 SYDVKM. The CDR3 DNA sequence: TGTGCCAGCAGTTTGGAGGGGTTCTCCTACGAGCAGTACTTC. This gives the protein CASSLEGFSYEQYF.

The chain carries TRBV11-3 and TRBJ2-7; 10 positions agree with TRBD2. V dropped 2 bases and J dropped 4; count of bases not matched to a gene: 14. This CDR3 is 18 amino acids long. Germline values: CDR1 SGHNT, CDR2 YENEEA. CDR3: CASSLRSEVSGRGYEQYF. The CDR3 DNA sequence: TGTGCCAGCAGCTTAAGATCCGAAGTGAGCGGGAGGGGATACGAGCAGTACTTC. The full variable domain, in which reference TRBV11-3 and TRBJ2-7 provide the parts outside the CDR3, is EAGVVQSPRYKIIEKKQPVAFWCNPISGHNTLYWYLQNLGQGPELLIRYENEEAVDDSQLPKDRFSAERLKGVDSTLKIQPAELGDSAVYLCASSLRSEVSGRGYEQYFGPGTRLTVT.

J is TRBJ1-2 and V is TRBV5-1, with 7 bases aligning to TRBD1. The CDR3 has 14 residues. Germline CDR1 reads SGHRS; CDR2 reads YFSETQ. V was pared by 0 bases and J by 10 bases, with 9 bases of the junction left unmatched. The CDR3 bases are TGCGCCAGCAGCTTGGAGGCCAGGGGGGAGACCTACACCTTC. It encodes CASSLEARGETYTF.

This clone has more than one count but fewer than ten. The genes are TRBV5-1 and TRBJ2-7, with 9 bases that match TRBD1. Germline V CDR1 and CDR2: SGHRS, YFSETQ. The CDR3 covers 16 residues. With V trimmed by 4 bases and J by 3 bases, 11 bases remained unmatched. CDR3 amino acids: CASSRTAGTGLYEQYF. The CDR3 coding sequence is TGCGCCAGCAGCCGCACCGCGGGGACAGGGCTCTACGAGCAGTACTTC.

The chain links TRBV25-1 to TRBJ2-5; D is perhaps TRBD2 (6 bases). The CDR3 runs 12 residues. Trimming shortened V by 6 bases and J by 7 bases, and 12 bases separated the two germline ends. Per germline, CDR1 MGHDK and CDR2 SYGVNS. The CDR3 DNA reads as TGTGCCAGCAGGGGAGGAGGGTCGACCCAGTACTTC. Its translation: CASRGGGSTQYF. Combining the CDR3 with reference TRBV25-1 and TRBJ2-5 gives the whole variable domain EADIYQTPRYLVIGTGKKITLECSQTMGHDKMYWYQQDPGMELHLIHYSYGVNSTEKGDLSSESTVSRIRTEHFPLTLESARPSHTSQYLCASRGGGSTQYFGPGTRLLVL.

The chain has TRBV6-5 and TRBJ2-5; the match to TRBD2 covers 8 bases. The tail of the sequence fits TRBJ2-7 better, so the J call may be wrong. CDR1 is MNHEY and CDR2 is SVGAGI in the germline V gene. CDR3 length: 14 amino acids. The CDR3 sequence is CASSTTGGRNEQYF. CDR3 coding DNA: TGTGCCAGCAGTACAACGGGGGGGCGAAACGAGCAGTACTTC.

V usage is TRBV5-5 and J usage is TRBJ2-3; tentatively, D is TRBD2 (5 bases). The CDR3 contains 13 residues. Germline V lookup: CDR1 SGHKS, CDR2 YYEKEE (reference sequence). V was shortened by 3 bases and J by 6 bases, with 11 bases between the two germline ends. CDR3 region: CASSSAGKDTQYF. The CDR3 nucleotides read TGTGCCAGCAGCTCAGCCGGGAAGGATACGCAGTATTTT.

This sequence joins TRBV7-2 and TRBJ1-1, with D possibly matching TRBD1 (6 bases). There are 15 residues in the CDR3. The V end lost 1 base, the J end lost 0 bases, and 9 bases lay between the germline ends. Looked up from germline, CDR1 is SGHTA and CDR2 is FQGNSA. DNA of the CDR3: TGTGCCAGCAGCTTAGTTGCAGGGGTGAACACTGAAGCTTTCTTT. It specifies CASSLVAGVNTEAFF.

J is TRBJ2-7 and V is TRBV7-2; D unresolved. CDR1 and CDR2 (germline): SGHTA, FQGNSA. V gave up 5 bases and J gave up 0 bases, with 8 bases separating them. The CDR3 length is 13 residues. The CDR3 reads CASSIRISYEQYF. The CDR3 nucleotides read TGTGCCAGCAGCATTAGAATCTCCTACGAGCAGTACTTC. The complete variable domain, with remaining parts taken from reference TRBV7-2 and TRBJ2-7, reads GAGVSQSPSNKVTEKGKDVELRCDPISGHTALYWYRQSLGQGLEFLIYFQGNSAPDKSGLPSDRFSAERTGGSVSTLTIQRTQQEDSAVYLCASSIRISYEQYFGPGTRLTVT.

This chain links TRBV19 with TRBJ2-1, with 11 bases identical to TRBD2. Germline V CDR1 and CDR2: LNHDA, SQIVND (reference sequence). CDR3 size: 16 residues. Trimming cost V 2 bases and J 4 bases; bases outside gene matches: 4. This CDR3 reads CASSIRGLAAYNEQFF. In DNA form, the CDR3 reads TGTGCCAGTAGTATAAGGGGACTAGCGGCTTACAATGAGCAGTTCTTC.

The table lists this clone with many counts. V usage is TRBV7-2 and J usage is TRBJ2-7, with 7 nucleotides matching TRBD2. The V gene end was trimmed by 1 base and the J gene end by 6 bases; junction bases not matched to a gene: 3. Germline CDR1 SGHTA, CDR2 FQGNSA. The CDR3 contains 13 residues. The CDR3 region is CASSLGGGPEQYF. The CDR3 DNA reads as TGTGCCAGCAGCTTAGGCGGGGGACCCGAGCAGTACTTC.

The J gene is TRBJ1-2, the V gene TRBV27; TRBD1 is a possible D gene (6 bases). Germline V gene lookup returns CDR1 MNHEY and CDR2 SMNVEV (reference sequence). The V gene lost 2 bases and the J gene lost 5 bases, with 12 bases spanning the gap. The CDR3 covers 14 residues. In nucleotides, the CDR3 is TGTGCCAGCAGTTTAAGGGGGGGAGATTATGGCTACACCTTC. This translates into CASSLRGGDYGYTF.

The gene calls are TRBV2 and TRBJ2-7, with D perhaps matching TRBD1 (5 bases). This CDR3 is built from 12 residues. Germline V gene data show CDR1 as SNHLY and CDR2 as FYNNEI. V was trimmed by 10 bases and J by 9 bases, leaving 19 bases between them. This CDR3 is CATVRPEGAQYF. The CDR3 nucleotides read TGTGCCACCGTGCGCCCGGAAGGGGCGCAGTACTTC.

The chain carries TRBV5-1 and TRBJ1-5; D gene ambiguous. In germline, CDR1 is SGHRS, CDR2 YFSETQ. V shed 0 bases and J shed 2 bases, with 9 bases lying between them. The length of the CDR3 is 15 residues. Here the CDR3 reads CASSLGSVGNQPQHF. The CDR3 DNA reads as TGCGCCAGCAGCTTGGGCTCGGTGGGCAATCAGCCCCAGCATTTT.

This sequence joins TRBV5-4 and TRBJ2-5; 9 bases match TRBD1. Gene TRBJ2-7 matches the end of the DNA better, so the J call may be wrong. Per the germline V gene, CDR1 is SGHNT and CDR2 is YYREEE (reference sequence). The CDR3 sequence is 15 residues long. CDR3 in amino acids: CASSSRDREISEQYF. CDR3 DNA: TGTGCCAGCAGCTCCAGGGACAGGGAGATATCCGAGCAGTACTTC.

CDR3 protein: CASSQESYYGYTF. For the CDR3, the DNA is TGCGCCAGCAGCCAAGAAAGCTATTATGGCTACACCTTC. The J gene is TRBJ1-2, the V gene TRBV4-3; no reliable D call. The CDR3 loop spans 13 amino acids. V was trimmed by 0 bases and J by 5 bases, leaving 7 bases between them. CDR1 and CDR2 (germline): LGHNA, YSLEER.

The V gene is TRBV5-1, the J gene TRBJ2-1; the match to TRBD2 covers 8 bases. Looked up from germline, CDR1 is SGHRS and CDR2 is YFSETQ. There are 14 residues in the CDR3. The ends lost 5 bases at V and 8 bases at J; junction bases unmatched: 9. The CDR3 reads CASRTGGAAHEQFF. The CDR3 bases are TGCGCCAGCAGGACGGGGGGGGCCGCGCATGAGCAGTTCTTC.

The CDR3 region has the DNA TGTGCCACCAGCCCGCAACCGGGGGGACAGGGTACCCACGAGCAGTACTTC. This translates into CATSPQPGGQGTHEQYF. The chain combines TRBV15 with TRBJ2-7; 9 nucleotides match TRBD1. Per the germline V gene, CDR1 is LNHNV and CDR2 is YYDKDF (reference sequence). The junction had 16 bases not matched to a gene; V was cut back by 5 bases and J by 5 bases. This CDR3 is 17 amino acids long.

The chain combines TRBV14 with TRBJ2-5, with 9 bases matching TRBD2. Looked up from germline, CDR1 is SGHDN and CDR2 is FVKESK. The J segment lost 4 bases and the V segment lost 4 bases, leaving 7 bases of the junction unmatched. The CDR3 runs 15 residues. The CDR3 sequence: CASSPLAGVGETQYF. The CDR3 DNA sequence: TGTGCCAGCAGCCCCTTAGCGGGAGTGGGAGAGACCCAGTACTTC. Full variable domain (remainder filled in from reference TRBV14 and TRBJ2-5): EAGVTQFPSHSVIEKGQTVTLRCDPISGHDNLYWYRRVMGKEIKFLLHFVKESKQDESGMPNNRFLAERTGGTYSTLKVQPAELEDSGVYFCASSPLAGVGETQYFGPGTRLLVL.

This rearrangement joins TRBV5-6 to TRBJ2-1; TRBD1 might be the D (6 bases). CDR3 length: 16 amino acids. Trimming pared 0 bases from V and 3 bases from J, leaving 13 bases between. Looked up from germline, CDR1 is SGHDT and CDR2 is YYEEEE. CDR3 loop: CASSLDWTEDYNEQFF. DNA for the CDR3: TGTGCCAGCAGCTTGGATTGGACAGAAGACTACAATGAGCAGTTCTTC.

The chain carries TRBV25-1 and TRBJ1-4; TRBD1 aligns across 7 bases. Germline CDR1 is MGHDK and CDR2 is SYGVNS. Germline trimming cut 4 bases from V and 8 bases from J; bases unmatched to any gene: 13. The CDR3 has 16 residues. The CDR3 reads CASSALLTGLGEKLFF. The CDR3 DNA sequence: TGTGCCAGCAGTGCCCTATTGACAGGGTTGGGGGAAAAACTGTTTTTT. Using reference TRBV25-1 and TRBJ1-4 for the parts outside the CDR3, the full variable domain is EADIYQTPRYLVIGTGKKITLECSQTMGHDKMYWYQQDPGMELHLIHYSYGVNSTEKGDLSSESTVSRIRTEHFPLTLESARPSHTSQYLCASSALLTGLGEKLFFGSGTQLSVL.

The J gene is TRBJ2-1, the V gene TRBV27, with 7 bases fitting TRBD1. Germline V CDR1 and CDR2: MNHEY, SMNVEV (reference sequence). V lost 7 bases, J lost 4 bases, and 10 bases stayed unmatched. The CDR3 is made up of 15 amino acids. The CDR3 loop is CASTQHRGPYNEQFF. The CDR3 region has the DNA TGTGCCAGCACCCAACATAGGGGGCCTTACAATGAGCAGTTCTTC.

This clone has a handful of counts. The chain links TRBV10-2 to TRBJ2-7, with 10 bases matching TRBD2. This CDR3 comprises 15 residues. CDR1 is WSHSY and CDR2 is SAAADI in the germline V gene. The V and J ends lost 2 bases and 2 bases, in that order; junction bases with no gene match: 3. The chain's CDR3 is CASSERTSGAYEQYF. The CDR3, as DNA: TGCGCCAGCAGTGAGCGGACTAGCGGAGCCTACGAGCAGTACTTC.

V is TRBV10-3 and J is TRBJ2-2; 9 bases are a match to TRBD2. Per germline, CDR1 ENHRY and CDR2 SYGVKD. CDR3 length: 18 residues. Unmatched junction bases numbered 12, after V lost 0 bases and J lost 7 bases. The CDR3 is CAISESNSPSGMNGELFF. In DNA form, the CDR3 reads TGTGCCATCAGTGAGTCGAATTCTCCTAGCGGGATGAACGGGGAGCTGTTTTTT.

V usage is TRBV19 and J usage is TRBJ1-2; no definite D call. V shed 1 base and J shed 8 bases, with 8 bases lying between them. In germline, CDR1 is LNHDA, CDR2 SQIVND (reference sequence). CDR3 size: 12 residues. Here the CDR3 reads CASSIGAGGYTF. CDR3 in DNA: TGTGCCAGTAGTATAGGGGCAGGAGGCTACACCTTC.